This T cell receptor (beta chain) was recovered during a study of blood T cell repertoires in COVID-19. Across the study: Spain, Italy and the United States supplied samples that represented acute and convalescent COVID-19.

Authors' analysis steps: Estimation of nucleated cell counts was performed using reference gene primer amplification. Sequencing used immunoSEQ multiplex PCR; TCRdb keeps in-frame clones, though not all of them. V and J calls and clone size are those listed in that table; D and trimming were worked out from the DNA. The sample includes about 120,000 clones, approximately 80% of them seen just once. The germline V gene has CDR1 SGHTA and CDR2 FQGNSA. V was shortened by 5 bases and J by 4 bases, with 9 bases between the two germline ends. The CDR3 is 14 amino acids. This clonotype was obtained from a woman aged 55-69 years with acute or convalescent COVID-19. Sequenced input: peripheral blood. J is TRBJ1-6 and V is TRBV7-2, with a weak D call TRBD1 (6 bases). The CDR3 spells CASSPTGYNSPLHF. The CDR3 DNA follows: TGTGCCAGCAGCCCAACAGGGTATAATTCACCCCTCCACTTT. Based on the CDR3 plus reference TRBV7-2 and TRBJ1-6, the full variable domain is GAGVSQSPSNKVTEKGKDVELRCDPISGHTALYWYRQSLGQGLEFLIYFQGNSAPDKSGLPSDRFSAERTGGSVSTLTIQRTQQEDSAVYLCASSPTGYNSPLHFGNGTRLTVT.